This TCR beta chain came from a study of blood T cell repertoires in COVID-19. The trim removed 1 base at V and 0 bases at J, leaving 14 bases unmatched. This CDR3 has 19 residues. From germline, CDR1 is MGHRA and CDR2 YSYEKL. Method: immunoSEQ multiplex PCR; TCRdb's copy keeps in-frame clones and lacks some. The data contain a few hundred thousand clones, approximately 86% of them singletons. The chain employs TRBV4-1 and TRBJ2-5; 7 positions agree with TRBD1. The sequence came from a woman in her fifties or sixties who had recovered from COVID-19. Sequenced input: PBMCs or T cells enriched from blood (not recorded which). CDR3 region: CASSQGRLRTGFHQETQYF. Here the CDR3 DNA reads TGCGCCAGCAGCCAAGGCCGGCTCCGGACAGGCTTCCACCAAGAGACCCAGTACTTC.